This passage covers 25 T cell receptor beta chains from one sample sequenced in a study of response to subunit inactivated influenza vaccine. TCRdb itself ran the RT-PCR reads through MiXCR, one entry per CDR3 protein. This sample has about 310,000 distinct CDR3 sequences, with 20% to 25% found just once. Source: PBMCs from blood, taken around 22 months after vaccination. The receptors originated from a man between 50 and 69 years old who received an inactivated influenza vaccine.

The V gene is TRBV20-1, the J gene TRBJ1-2, with D hard to call. The germline CDR1 and CDR2 sequences are DFQATT and SNEGSKA (reference sequence). The CDR3 is 14 residues long. The V gene lost 0 bases and the J gene lost 4 bases, with 12 bases spanning the gap. The chain's CDR3 is CSARDSSKTYGYTF. The DNA of the CDR3 is TGCAGTGCTAGAGACAGTTCCAAGACCTATGGCTACACCTTC.

The sample holds a few counts of this clonotype. V and J are TRBV20-1 and TRBJ1-6; D ambiguous. Germline V gene sequence: CDR1 DFQATT, CDR2 SNEGSKA (reference sequence). The CDR3 totals 16 residues. Trimming pared 6 bases from V and 0 bases from J, leaving 15 bases between. CDR3 loop: CSASIGHHSYNSPLHF. The CDR3 nucleotides read TGCAGTGCGAGCATTGGGCATCACTCCTATAATTCACCCCTCCACTTT.

This clonotype was recorded a few times. This chain connects TRBV6-2 or TRBV6-3 to TRBJ1-1; D gene unclear. V lost 5 bases and J lost 8, with 12 bases in between. Germline V gene lookup returns CDR1 MNHEY and CDR2 SVGEGT. CDR3 length: 12 amino acids. The CDR3 reads CASSQAGIEAFF. CDR3 nucleotide sequence: TGTGCCAGCAGTCAGGCAGGAATCGAAGCTTTCTTT.

At least ten counts were recorded for this clonotype. The chain carries TRBV20-1 and TRBJ1-1, with 7 bases identical to TRBD1. Losses at the gene ends were 0 bases for V and 4 bases for J; bases not matched to a gene: 8. The germline V gene encodes CDR1 DFQATT and CDR2 SNEGSKA (reference sequence). The CDR3 consists of 15 residues. In DNA form, the CDR3 reads TGCAGTGCTAGAGATCCGGCAGGGGGTAGCACTGAAGCTTTCTTT. Translating gives CSARDPAGGSTEAFF.

This clonotype has a count of ten or more. The V call is TRBV7-9, the J call TRBJ1-4, with TRBD1 matching over 8 bases. This CDR3 region has 16 residues. The trim removed 5 bases at V and 2 bases at J, leaving 7 bases unmatched. CDR1 is SEHNR and CDR2 is FQNEAQ in the germline V gene (reference sequence). The CDR3, as DNA: TGTGCCAGCAGCGTCGGACAGGGATCGACTAATGAAAAACTGTTTTTT. Translating it yields CASSVGQGSTNEKLFF. The variable domain in full, completed from reference TRBV7-9 and TRBJ1-4, reads DTGVSQNPRHKITKRGQNVTFRCDPISEHNRLYWYRQTLGQGPEFLTYFQNEAQLEKSRLLSDRFSAERPKGSFSTLEIQRTEQGDSAMYLCASSVGQGSTNEKLFFGSGTQLSVL.

This clonotype was seen a handful of times. The chain couples TRBV6-5 to TRBJ2-1; 8 nucleotides match TRBD1. Germline values: CDR1 MNHEY, CDR2 SVGAGI. V lost 2 bases, J lost 7 bases, and 7 bases stayed unmatched. The CDR3 extends over 15 amino acids. Here the CDR3 DNA reads TGTGCCAGCAGTTACGTCCAGGGGGCTCGGAATGAGCAGTTCTTC. Translating gives CASSYVQGARNEQFF.

This clonotype has a count of ten or more. The CDR3 is CAISPEGGTEKLFF. CDR3 DNA: TGTGCCATCAGCCCCGAGGGGGGGACTGAAAAACTGTTTTTT. The J gene is TRBJ1-4, the V gene TRBV10-3; perhaps TRBD1 as D (6 bases). CDR3 size: 14 residues. V lost 6 bases and J lost 7, with 15 bases in between. Germline assignment: CDR1 ENHRY and CDR2 SYGVKD.

This clonotype was seen only a few times. The chain has TRBV7-9 and TRBJ2-7; a possible D gene is TRBD2 (6 bases). The V end was cut by 5 bases, the J end by 8 bases, with 13 bases between. Germline V gene sequence: CDR1 SEHNR, CDR2 FQNEAQ (reference sequence). CDR3 length: 12 amino acids. For the CDR3, the DNA is TGTGCCAGCAGCCGGACTAATTTGAAGCAGTACTTC. Amino acids: CASSRTNLKQYF.

The rearrangement joins TRBV12-3 or TRBV12-4 to TRBJ1-2; 8 bases are shared with TRBD1. V shed 4 bases and J 7 bases; nucleotides not matched to a gene: 8. This CDR3 contains 14 residues. CDR3 nucleotide sequence: TGTGCCAGCAGTTGGACAGGGTCAGGGAGTGGCTACACCTTC. Protein product: CASSWTGSGSGYTF.

The chain is built from TRBV20-1 and TRBJ2-4; TRBD1 agrees at 7 bases. Germline lookup yields CDR1 DFQATT and CDR2 SNEGSKA (reference sequence). This CDR3 has 14 residues. V shed 5 bases and J 2 bases; nucleotides not matched to a gene: 6. Here the CDR3 reads CSAVPGQSKNIQYF. CDR3 nucleotides: TGCAGTGCTGTACCGGGACAGTCCAAAAACATTCAGTACTTC.

This clonotype has at least ten counts. The chain has TRBV12-3 or TRBV12-4 and TRBJ1-2; no definite D call. The CDR3 covers 14 residues. V was clipped by 6 bases and J by 4 bases, with 15 bases between them. DNA for the CDR3: TGTGCCAGCAGCCCCTCGGGGAGGAGCTATGGCTACACCTTC. This encodes CASSPSGRSYGYTF.

This chain connects TRBV9 to TRBJ1-2; 9 positions agree with TRBD1. This CDR3 is 14 amino acids long. V dropped 5 bases and J dropped 2; count of bases not matched to a gene: 4. Germline V gene data show CDR1 as SGDLS and CDR2 as YYNGEE. The CDR3 nucleotides read TGTGCCAGCAGGGGGACAGGGCTGAACTATGGCTACACCTTC. This sequence encodes CASRGTGLNYGYTF.

This sequence joins TRBV29-1 and TRBJ2-1; 10 bases fit TRBD2. The germline CDR1 and CDR2 sequences are SQVTM and ANQGSEA. The CDR3 runs to 16 residues. J lost 2 bases, V lost 2 bases, and 6 bases had no gene match. The CDR3 region is CSVEPGLAETYNEQFF. The CDR3 bases are TGCAGCGTTGAACCCGGACTAGCGGAAACCTACAATGAGCAGTTCTTC.

The rearrangement links TRBV11-2 to TRBJ1-2; a possible D gene is TRBD1 (6 bases). The germline gives CDR1 SGHAT, CDR2 FQNNGV. The V and J ends lost 4 bases and 4 bases respectively, with 16 bases between them. The CDR3 runs to 15 residues. CDR3 loop: CASSSAGGGGYGYTF. Here the CDR3 DNA reads TGTGCCAGCAGCTCCGCGGGGGGGGGCGGCTATGGCTACACCTTC. The entire variable domain, with the rest obtained from reference TRBV11-2 and TRBJ1-2, is as follows: EAGVAQSPRYKIIEKRQSVAFWCNPISGHATLYWYQQILGQGPKLLIQFQNNGVVDDSQLPKDRFSAERLKGVDSTLKIQPAKLEDSAVYLCASSSAGGGGYGYTFGSGTRLTVV.

The rearrangement links TRBV7-2 to TRBJ2-2; no reliable D call. The ends were cut back, 5 bases at V and 7 bases at J, with 14 bases in the middle. The CDR3 totals 14 residues. The germline CDR1 and CDR2 sequences are SGHTA and FQGNSA. The CDR3 loop reads CASSPVAVGGELFF. The CDR3 DNA is TGTGCCAGCAGCCCCGTAGCTGTTGGCGGGGAGCTGTTTTTT.

This clonotype showed up many times. This chain connects TRBV29-1 to TRBJ2-7; tentative D call: TRBD2 (6 bases). Per germline, CDR1 SQVTM and CDR2 ANQGSEA. V dropped 7 bases and J dropped 4 bases, with 14 bases sitting between them. This CDR3 has 12 residues. CDR3 nucleotides: TGCAGCGCCCTTGGGAGGTATTACGAGCAGTACTTC. Translation: CSALGRYYEQYF.

This chain uses TRBV5-6 with TRBJ2-3; TRBD1 aligns across 9 bases. The germline CDR1 and CDR2 sequences are SGHDT and YYEEEE. Losses at the gene ends were 4 bases for V and 3 bases for J; bases not matched to a gene: 9. The CDR3 consists of 16 residues. CDR3 in amino acids: CASSAPGQGITDTQYF. CDR3 coding DNA: TGTGCCAGCAGCGCCCCGGGACAGGGTATAACAGATACGCAGTATTTT.

The gene calls are TRBV9 and TRBJ2-2; 9 bases are shared with TRBD1. V gave up 2 bases and J gave up 5 bases; unmatched junction bases: 7. This CDR3 contains 16 residues. The germline V gene has CDR1 SGDLS and CDR2 YYNGEE. This CDR3 is CASSVPTGGGTGELFF. The CDR3 bases are TGTGCCAGCAGCGTTCCGACAGGGGGAGGAACCGGGGAGCTGTTTTTT. Using reference TRBV9 and TRBJ2-2 for the parts outside the CDR3, the full variable domain is DSGVTQTPKHLITATGQRVTLRCSPRSGDLSVYWYQQSLDQGLQFLIQYYNGEERAKGNILERFSAQQFPDLHSELNLSSLELGDSALYFCASSVPTGGGTGELFFGEGSRLTVL.

This clonotype has a handful of counts. The chain combines TRBV11-2 with TRBJ1-4, with 8 bases fitting TRBD1. V was clipped by 6 bases and J by 3 bases; unmatched bases: 15. This CDR3 is built from 18 residues. Germline values: CDR1 SGHAT, CDR2 FQNNGV. CDR3 coding DNA: TGTGCCAGCAGTTCCGGACAGGGATACGCTAAATCTAATGAAAAACTGTTTTTT. It specifies CASSSGQGYAKSNEKLFF.

The table lists this clonotype with a few counts. The chain joins TRBV4-3 to TRBJ1-6; D call uncertain. V lost 0 bases to trimming and J lost 3 bases, with 9 bases between them. The CDR3 extends over 16 amino acids. The V gene's germline CDR1 is LGHNA and CDR2 YSLEER. The CDR3 loop reads CASSQDRTNYNSPLHF. DNA for the CDR3: TGCGCCAGCAGCCAAGACAGGACGAACTATAATTCACCCCTCCACTTT.

The chain combines TRBV3-1 with TRBJ1-3; tentative D call: TRBD1 (5 bases). The CDR3 length is 15 residues. Trimming removed 1 base from V and 3 bases from J, with 10 bases in between. The germline V gene encodes CDR1 LGHDT and CDR2 YNNKEL (reference sequence). The CDR3 DNA reads as TGTGCCAGCAGCCAAGGACAGCAAATTGGAAACACCATATATTTT. Amino acids: CASSQGQQIGNTIYF.

The V call is TRBV3-1, the J call TRBJ1-5; unclear D gene. From germline, CDR1 is LGHDT and CDR2 YNNKEL (reference sequence). Trimming shortened V by 2 bases and J by 9 bases, and 17 bases separated the two germline ends. The length of the CDR3 is 15 residues. The CDR3 nucleotides are TGTGCCAGCAGCCAAATGATGGGGTCTTCCGGGCCCCAGCATTTT. This translates into CASSQMMGSSGPQHF.

The sample holds many counts of this clonotype. This sequence joins TRBV10-3 and TRBJ1-2, with D perhaps matching TRBD1 (6 bases). With 3 bases removed from V and 3 bases from J, the gap between germline ends came to 14 bases. This CDR3 contains 15 residues. Germline CDR1 is ENHRY and CDR2 is SYGVKD. The CDR3 sequence is CAISDFGGRDYGYTF. CDR3 in DNA: TGTGCCATCAGTGATTTTGGGGGGCGCGACTATGGCTACACCTTC.

This clonotype was detected a few times. The chain couples TRBV9 to TRBJ1-3, with D tentatively TRBD1 (5 bases). Germline V gene sequence: CDR1 SGDLS, CDR2 YYNGEE. The V end lost 0 bases, the J end lost 4 bases, and 17 bases lay between the germline ends. The CDR3 totals 17 residues. CDR3 sequence (DNA): TGTGCCAGCAGCGTAGATGGGGGTTATAAGTCGGGAAACACCATATATTTT. This gives the protein CASSVDGGYKSGNTIYF.

This chain connects TRBV4-1 to TRBJ1-4; 10 nucleotides match TRBD1. V dropped 1 base and J dropped 1; count of bases not matched to a gene: 6. The V gene's germline CDR1 is MGHRA and CDR2 YSYEKL. This CDR3 spans 18 amino acids. This chain's CDR3 is CASSQGPGQGITNEKLFF. The CDR3 DNA reads as TGCGCCAGCAGCCAAGGACCGGGACAGGGGATAACTAATGAAAAACTGTTTTTT.